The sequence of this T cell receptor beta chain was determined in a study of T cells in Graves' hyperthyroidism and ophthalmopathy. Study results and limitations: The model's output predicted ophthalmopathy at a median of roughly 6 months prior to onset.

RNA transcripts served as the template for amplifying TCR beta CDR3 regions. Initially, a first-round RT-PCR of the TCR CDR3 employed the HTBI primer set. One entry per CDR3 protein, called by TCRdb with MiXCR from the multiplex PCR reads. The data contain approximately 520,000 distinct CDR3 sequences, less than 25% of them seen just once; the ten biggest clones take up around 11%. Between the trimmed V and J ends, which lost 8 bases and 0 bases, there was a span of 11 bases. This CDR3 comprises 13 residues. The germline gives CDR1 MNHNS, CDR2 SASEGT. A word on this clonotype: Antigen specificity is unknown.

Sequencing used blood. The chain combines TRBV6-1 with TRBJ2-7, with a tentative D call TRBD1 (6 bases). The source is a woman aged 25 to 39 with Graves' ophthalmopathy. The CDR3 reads CASLYRDSYEQYF. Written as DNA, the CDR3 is TGTGCCAGCTTGTACAGGGACTCCTACGAGCAGTACTTC.